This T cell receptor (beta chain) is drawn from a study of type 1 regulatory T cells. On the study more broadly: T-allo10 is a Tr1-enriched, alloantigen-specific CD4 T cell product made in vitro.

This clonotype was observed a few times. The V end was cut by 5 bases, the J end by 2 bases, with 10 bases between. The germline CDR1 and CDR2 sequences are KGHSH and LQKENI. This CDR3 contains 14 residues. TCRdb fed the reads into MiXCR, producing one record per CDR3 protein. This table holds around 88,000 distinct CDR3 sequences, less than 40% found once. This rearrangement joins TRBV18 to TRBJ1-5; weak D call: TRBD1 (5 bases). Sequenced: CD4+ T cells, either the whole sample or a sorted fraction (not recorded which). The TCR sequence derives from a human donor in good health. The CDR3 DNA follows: TGTGCCAGCTCAACTCAGGGCGGCAATCAGCCCCAGCATTTT. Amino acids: CASSTQGGNQPQHF.